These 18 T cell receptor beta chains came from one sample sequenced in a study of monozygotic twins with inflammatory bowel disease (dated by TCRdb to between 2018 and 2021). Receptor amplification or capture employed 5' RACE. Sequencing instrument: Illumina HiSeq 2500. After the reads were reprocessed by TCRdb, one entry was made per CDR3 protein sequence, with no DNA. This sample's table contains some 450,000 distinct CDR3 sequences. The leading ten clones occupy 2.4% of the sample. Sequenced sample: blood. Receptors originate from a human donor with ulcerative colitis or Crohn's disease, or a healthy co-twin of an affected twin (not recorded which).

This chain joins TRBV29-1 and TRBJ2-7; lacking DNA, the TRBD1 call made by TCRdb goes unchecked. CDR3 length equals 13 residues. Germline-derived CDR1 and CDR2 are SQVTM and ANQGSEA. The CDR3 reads CSAPRDKVSEQYF.

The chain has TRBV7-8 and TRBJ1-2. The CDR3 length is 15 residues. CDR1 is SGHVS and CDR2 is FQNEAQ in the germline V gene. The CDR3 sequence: CASSSLPGTNYGYTF.

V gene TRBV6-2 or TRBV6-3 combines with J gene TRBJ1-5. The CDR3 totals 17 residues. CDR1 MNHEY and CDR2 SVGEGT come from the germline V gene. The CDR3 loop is CASRQARTVLSGQPQHF.

CDR3 protein: CASSLNPRTEHQPQHF. V is TRBV5-5 and J is TRBJ1-5; TCRdb returns TRBD1, unconfirmable since there is no DNA. The V gene's germline CDR1 is SGHKS and CDR2 YYEKEE (reference sequence). The CDR3 consists of 16 residues.

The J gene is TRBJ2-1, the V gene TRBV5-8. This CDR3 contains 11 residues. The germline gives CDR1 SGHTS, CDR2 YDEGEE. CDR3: CASSLRREQFF.

This CDR3 reads CASGFTPNTEAFF. The gene calls are TRBV12-5 and TRBJ1-1. Per the germline V gene, CDR1 is LGHNT and CDR2 is FRNRAP. This CDR3 region has 13 residues.

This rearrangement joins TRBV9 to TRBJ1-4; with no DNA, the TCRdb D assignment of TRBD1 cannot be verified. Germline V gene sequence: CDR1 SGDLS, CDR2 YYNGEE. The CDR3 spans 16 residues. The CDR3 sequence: CASSPRLGTGEGKLFF.

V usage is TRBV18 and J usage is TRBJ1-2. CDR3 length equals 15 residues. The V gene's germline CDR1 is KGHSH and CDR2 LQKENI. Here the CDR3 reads CASSPASGSGYGYTF.

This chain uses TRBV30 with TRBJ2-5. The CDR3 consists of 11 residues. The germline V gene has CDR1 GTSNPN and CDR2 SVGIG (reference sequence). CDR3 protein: CAWGAAETQYF.

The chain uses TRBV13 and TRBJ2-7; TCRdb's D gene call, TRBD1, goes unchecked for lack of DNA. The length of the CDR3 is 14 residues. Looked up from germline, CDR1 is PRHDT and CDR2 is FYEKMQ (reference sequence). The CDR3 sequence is CASTPVGLHSEQYF.

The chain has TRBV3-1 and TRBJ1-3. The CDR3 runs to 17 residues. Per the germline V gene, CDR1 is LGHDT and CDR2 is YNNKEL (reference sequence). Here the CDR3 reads CASSQEFGLSSGNTIYF.

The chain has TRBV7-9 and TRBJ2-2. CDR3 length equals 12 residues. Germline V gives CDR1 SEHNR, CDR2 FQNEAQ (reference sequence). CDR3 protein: CASSFSTGELFF.

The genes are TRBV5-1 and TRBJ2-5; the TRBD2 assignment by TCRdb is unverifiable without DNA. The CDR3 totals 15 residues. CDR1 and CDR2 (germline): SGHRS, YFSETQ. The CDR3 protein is CASSAQLGTQETQYF.

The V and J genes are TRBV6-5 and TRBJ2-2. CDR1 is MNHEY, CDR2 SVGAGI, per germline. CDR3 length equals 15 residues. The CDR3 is CASSYYTANTGELFF.

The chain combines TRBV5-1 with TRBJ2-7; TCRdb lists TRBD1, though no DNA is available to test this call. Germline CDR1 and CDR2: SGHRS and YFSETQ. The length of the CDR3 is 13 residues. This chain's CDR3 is CASSSAAGYEQYF.

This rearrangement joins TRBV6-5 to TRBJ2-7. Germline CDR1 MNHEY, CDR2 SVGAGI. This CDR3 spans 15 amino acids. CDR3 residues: CASSYGQNYAYEQYF.

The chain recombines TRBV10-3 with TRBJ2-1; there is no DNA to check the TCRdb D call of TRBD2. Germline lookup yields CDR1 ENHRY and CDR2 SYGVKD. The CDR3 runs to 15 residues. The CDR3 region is CAITVTSGGTNEQFF.

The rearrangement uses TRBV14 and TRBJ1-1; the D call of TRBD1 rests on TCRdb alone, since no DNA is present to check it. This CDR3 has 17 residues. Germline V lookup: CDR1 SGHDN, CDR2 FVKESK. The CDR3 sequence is CASSQSAGQGMNTEAFF.